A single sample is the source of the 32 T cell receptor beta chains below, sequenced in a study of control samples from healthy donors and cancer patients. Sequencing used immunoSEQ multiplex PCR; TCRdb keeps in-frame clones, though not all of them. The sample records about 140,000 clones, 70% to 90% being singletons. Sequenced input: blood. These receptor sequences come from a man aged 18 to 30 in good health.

Here the CDR3 DNA reads TGTGCCAGCTCACCACTCATCGCAACGTCGGACAGTGGGGACAATGAGCAGTTCTTC. This codes for CASSPLIATSDSGDNEQFF. The chain couples TRBV18 to TRBJ2-1; maybe TRBD1 (6 bases). Germline loops: CDR1 KGHSH, CDR2 LQKENI. The CDR3 contains 19 residues. The ends were cut back, 1 base at V and 5 bases at J, with 24 bases in the middle.

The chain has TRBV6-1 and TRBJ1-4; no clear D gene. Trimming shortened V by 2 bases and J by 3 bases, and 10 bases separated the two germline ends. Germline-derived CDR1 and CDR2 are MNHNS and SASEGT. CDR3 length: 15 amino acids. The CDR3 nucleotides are TGTGCCAGCAGTGAAAGAAGGACCGCTAATGAAAAACTGTTTTTT. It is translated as CASSERRTANEKLFF.

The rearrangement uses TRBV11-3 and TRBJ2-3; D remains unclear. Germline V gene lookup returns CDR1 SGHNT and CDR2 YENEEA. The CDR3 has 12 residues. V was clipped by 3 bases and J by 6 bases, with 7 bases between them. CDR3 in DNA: TGTGCCAGCAGCTTCCTTGCGGATACGCAGTATTTT. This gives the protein CASSFLADTQYF.

The CDR3 region is CASSPQGAGEKLFF. The CDR3 DNA follows: TGTGCCAGCAGTCCCCAGGGGGCTGGGGAAAAACTGTTTTTT. The V gene is TRBV27, the J gene TRBJ1-4, with 8 bases aligning to TRBD1. The J segment lost 8 bases and the V segment lost 5 bases, leaving 7 bases of the junction unmatched. The CDR3 is made up of 14 amino acids. Germline V gene lookup returns CDR1 MNHEY and CDR2 SMNVEV (reference sequence).

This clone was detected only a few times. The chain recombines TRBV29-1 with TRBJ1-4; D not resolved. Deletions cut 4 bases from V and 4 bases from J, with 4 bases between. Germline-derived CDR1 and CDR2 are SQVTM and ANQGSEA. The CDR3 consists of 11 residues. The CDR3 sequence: CSVVINEKLFF. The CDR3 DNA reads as TGCAGCGTTGTAATTAATGAAAAACTGTTTTTT.

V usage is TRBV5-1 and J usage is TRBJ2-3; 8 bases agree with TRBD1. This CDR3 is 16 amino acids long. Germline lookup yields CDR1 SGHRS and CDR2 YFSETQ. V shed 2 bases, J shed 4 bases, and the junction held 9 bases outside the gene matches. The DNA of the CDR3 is TGCGCCAGCAGCTTACGGACAGGGAATGTCCCAGATACGCAGTATTTT. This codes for CASSLRTGNVPDTQYF.

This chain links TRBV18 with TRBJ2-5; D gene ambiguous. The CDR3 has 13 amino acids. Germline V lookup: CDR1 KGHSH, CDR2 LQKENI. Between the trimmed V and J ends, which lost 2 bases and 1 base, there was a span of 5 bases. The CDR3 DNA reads TGTGCCAGCTCACCAACCAGCCAAGAGACCCAGTACTTC. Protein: CASSPTSQETQYF.

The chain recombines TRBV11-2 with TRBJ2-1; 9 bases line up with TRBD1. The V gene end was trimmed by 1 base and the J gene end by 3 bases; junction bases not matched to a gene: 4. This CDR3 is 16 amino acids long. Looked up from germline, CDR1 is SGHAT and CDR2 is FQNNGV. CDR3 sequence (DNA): TGTGCCAGCAGCTTAGTAGGGACAGGGCACTACAATGAGCAGTTCTTC. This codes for CASSLVGTGHYNEQFF.

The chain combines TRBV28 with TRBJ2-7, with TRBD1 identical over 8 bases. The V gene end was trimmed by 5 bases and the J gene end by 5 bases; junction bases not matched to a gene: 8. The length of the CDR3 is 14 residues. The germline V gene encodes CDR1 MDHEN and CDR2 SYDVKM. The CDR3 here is CASSNRGMVDEQYF. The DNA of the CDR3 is TGTGCCAGCAGTAACAGGGGGATGGTAGACGAGCAGTACTTC.

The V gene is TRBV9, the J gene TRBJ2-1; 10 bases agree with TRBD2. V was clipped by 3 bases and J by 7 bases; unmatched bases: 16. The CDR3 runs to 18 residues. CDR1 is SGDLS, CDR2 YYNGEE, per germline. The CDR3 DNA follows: TGTGCCAGCAGCGAACAGCGGGGGGGCCAAGGGAGTGCAAATGAGCAGTTCTTC. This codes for CASSEQRGGQGSANEQFF.

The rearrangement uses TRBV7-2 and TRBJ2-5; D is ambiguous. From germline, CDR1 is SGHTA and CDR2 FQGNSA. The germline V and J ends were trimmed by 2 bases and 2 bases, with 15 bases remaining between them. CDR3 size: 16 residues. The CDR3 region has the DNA TGTGCCAGCAGCTTATTTCCCGGTACCGCACAAGAGACCCAGTACTTC. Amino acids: CASSLFPGTAQETQYF.

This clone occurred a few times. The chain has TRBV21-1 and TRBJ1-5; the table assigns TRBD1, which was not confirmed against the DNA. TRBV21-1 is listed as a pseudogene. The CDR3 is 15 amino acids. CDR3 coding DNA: TGTGCCAGCAGCAAAGGGGGGACAGGGGGACAGCCCCAGCATTTT. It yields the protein CASSKGGTGGQPQHF.

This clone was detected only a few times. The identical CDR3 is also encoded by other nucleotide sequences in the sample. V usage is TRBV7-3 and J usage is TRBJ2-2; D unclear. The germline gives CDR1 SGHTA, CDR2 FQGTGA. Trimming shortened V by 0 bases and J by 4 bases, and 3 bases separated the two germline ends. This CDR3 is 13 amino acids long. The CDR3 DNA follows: TGTGCCAGCAGCTTAACGGGCACCGGGGAGCTGTTTTTT. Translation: CASSLTGTGELFF.

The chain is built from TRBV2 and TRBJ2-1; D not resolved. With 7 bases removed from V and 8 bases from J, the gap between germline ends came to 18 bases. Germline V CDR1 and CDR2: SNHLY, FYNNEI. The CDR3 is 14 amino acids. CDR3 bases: TGTGCCAGCACCGGTCGACTTCGTCTCGATGAGCAGTTCTTC. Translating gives CASTGRLRLDEQFF.

The CDR3 is CASSIGPNTGELFF. Written as DNA, the CDR3 is TGTGCCAGTAGTATAGGCCCTAACACCGGGGAGCTGTTTTTT. The rearrangement uses TRBV19 and TRBJ2-2, with unresolved D. With 1 base removed from V and 2 bases from J, the gap between germline ends came to 5 bases. The CDR3 runs 14 residues. Germline CDR1 LNHDA, CDR2 SQIVND (reference sequence).

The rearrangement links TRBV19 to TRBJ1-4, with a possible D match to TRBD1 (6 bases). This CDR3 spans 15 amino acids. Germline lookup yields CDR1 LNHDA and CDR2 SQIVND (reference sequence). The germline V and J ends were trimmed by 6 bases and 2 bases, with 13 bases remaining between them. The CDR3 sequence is CASSRWTDTNEKLFF. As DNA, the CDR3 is TGTGCCAGTAGCAGATGGACAGACACTAATGAAAAACTGTTTTTT.

CDR3 protein: CASSSSDSGGGYTF. The CDR3 DNA reads as TGCGCCAGCAGCTCCTCGGACAGTGGAGGTGGCTACACCTTC. The chain has TRBV5-1 and TRBJ1-2; the D gene is possibly TRBD1 (6 bases). The germline CDR1 and CDR2 sequences are SGHRS and YFSETQ. The CDR3 totals 14 residues. Trimming took 3 bases from V and 7 from J, leaving 16 bases between them.

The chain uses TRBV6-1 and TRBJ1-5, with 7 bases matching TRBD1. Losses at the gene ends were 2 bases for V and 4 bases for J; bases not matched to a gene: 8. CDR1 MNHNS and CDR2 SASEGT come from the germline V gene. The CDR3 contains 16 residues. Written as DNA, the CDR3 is TGTGCCAGCAGTGAACAGGACAGGAAGTGGAATCAGCCCCAGCATTTT. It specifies CASSEQDRKWNQPQHF.

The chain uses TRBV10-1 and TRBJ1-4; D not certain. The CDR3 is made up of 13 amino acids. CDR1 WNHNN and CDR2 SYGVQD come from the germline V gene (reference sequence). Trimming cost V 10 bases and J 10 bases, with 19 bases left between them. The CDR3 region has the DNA TGCGCCATCAAAGAGGGAATGAGTGCAAAACTGTTTTTT. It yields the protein CAIKEGMSAKLFF.

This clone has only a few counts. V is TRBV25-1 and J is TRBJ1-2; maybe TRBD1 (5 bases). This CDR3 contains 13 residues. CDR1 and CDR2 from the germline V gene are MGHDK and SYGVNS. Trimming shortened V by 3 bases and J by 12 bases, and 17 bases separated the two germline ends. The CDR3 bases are TGTGCCAGCAGTGAGGGGGGAACTCGGATCCACACCTTC. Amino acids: CASSEGGTRIHTF.

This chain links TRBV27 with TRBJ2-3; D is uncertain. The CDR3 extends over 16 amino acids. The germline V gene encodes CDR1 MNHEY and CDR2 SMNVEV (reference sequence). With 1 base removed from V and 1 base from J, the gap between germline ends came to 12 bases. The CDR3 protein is CASSLYWPPGTDTQYF. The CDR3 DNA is TGTGCCAGCAGTTTATACTGGCCACCGGGCACAGATACGCAGTATTTT.

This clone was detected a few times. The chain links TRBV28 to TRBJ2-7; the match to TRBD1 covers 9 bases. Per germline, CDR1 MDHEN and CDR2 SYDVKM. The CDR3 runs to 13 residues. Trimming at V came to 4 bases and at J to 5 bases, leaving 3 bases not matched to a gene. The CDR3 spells CASSWDRDHEQYF. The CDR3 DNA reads TGTGCCAGCAGTTGGGACAGGGACCACGAGCAGTACTTC.

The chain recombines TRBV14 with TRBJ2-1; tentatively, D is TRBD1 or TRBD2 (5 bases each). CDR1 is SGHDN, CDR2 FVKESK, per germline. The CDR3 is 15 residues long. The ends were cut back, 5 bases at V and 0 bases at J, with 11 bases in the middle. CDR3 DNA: TGTGCCAGCAGCTCACTAGGGACCTCCTACAATGAGCAGTTCTTC. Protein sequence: CASSSLGTSYNEQFF.

For the CDR3, the DNA is TGTGCCAGCAGCCGCCTTGGGGTCCGCTACGAGCAGTACTTC. Protein product: CASSRLGVRYEQYF. The chain combines TRBV7-9 with TRBJ2-7; D unclear. Trimming stripped 5 bases from V and 3 bases from J, with 14 bases between. The CDR3 is made up of 14 amino acids. From germline, CDR1 is SEHNR and CDR2 FQNEAQ (reference sequence).

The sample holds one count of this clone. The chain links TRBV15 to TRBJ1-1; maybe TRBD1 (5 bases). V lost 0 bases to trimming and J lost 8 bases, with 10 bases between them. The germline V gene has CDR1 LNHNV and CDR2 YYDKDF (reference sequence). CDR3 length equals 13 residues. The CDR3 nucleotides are TGTGCCACCAGCAGAGATCGGGGGGAGGAAGCTTTCTTT. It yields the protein CATSRDRGEEAFF.

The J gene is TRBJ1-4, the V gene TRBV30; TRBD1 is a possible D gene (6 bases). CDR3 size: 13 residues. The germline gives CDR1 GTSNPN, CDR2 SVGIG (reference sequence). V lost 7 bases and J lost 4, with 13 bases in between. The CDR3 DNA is TGTGCCTTTACAGGGTTCGATAATGAAAAACTGTTTTTT. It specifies CAFTGFDNEKLFF.

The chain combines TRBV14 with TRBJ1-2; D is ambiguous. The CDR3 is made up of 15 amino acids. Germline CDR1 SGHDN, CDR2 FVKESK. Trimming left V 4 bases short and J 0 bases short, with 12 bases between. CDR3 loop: CASSPLSRANYGYTF. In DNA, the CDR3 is TGTGCCAGCAGCCCCCTTAGTCGAGCTAACTATGGCTACACCTTC.

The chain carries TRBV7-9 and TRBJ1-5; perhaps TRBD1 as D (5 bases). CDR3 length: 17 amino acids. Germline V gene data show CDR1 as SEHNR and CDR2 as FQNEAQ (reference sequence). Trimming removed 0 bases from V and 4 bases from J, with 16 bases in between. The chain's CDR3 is CASSLALRMTVNQPQHF. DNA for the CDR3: TGTGCCAGCAGCTTAGCCCTTAGAATGACAGTTAATCAGCCCCAGCATTTT.

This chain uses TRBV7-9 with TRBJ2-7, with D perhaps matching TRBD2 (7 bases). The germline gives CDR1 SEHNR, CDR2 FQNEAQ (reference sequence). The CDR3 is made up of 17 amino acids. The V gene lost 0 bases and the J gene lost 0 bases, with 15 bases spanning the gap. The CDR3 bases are TGTGCCAGCAGCTTAGCGCGAGGGGGGGCCAGCTCCTACGAGCAGTACTTC. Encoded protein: CASSLARGGASSYEQYF.

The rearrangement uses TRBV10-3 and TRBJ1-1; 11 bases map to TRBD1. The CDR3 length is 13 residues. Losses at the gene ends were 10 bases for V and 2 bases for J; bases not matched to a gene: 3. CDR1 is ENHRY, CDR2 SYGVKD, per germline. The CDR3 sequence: CATWTGGNTEAFF. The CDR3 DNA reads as TGTGCCACCTGGACAGGGGGCAACACTGAAGCTTTCTTT.

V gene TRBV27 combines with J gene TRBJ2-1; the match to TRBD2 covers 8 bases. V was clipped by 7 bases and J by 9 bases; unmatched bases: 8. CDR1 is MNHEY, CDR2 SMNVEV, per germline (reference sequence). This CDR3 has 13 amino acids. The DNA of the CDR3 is TGTGCCAGCACCTCCCCGGGGGGGGTTGAGCAGTTCTTC. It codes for CASTSPGGVEQFF.

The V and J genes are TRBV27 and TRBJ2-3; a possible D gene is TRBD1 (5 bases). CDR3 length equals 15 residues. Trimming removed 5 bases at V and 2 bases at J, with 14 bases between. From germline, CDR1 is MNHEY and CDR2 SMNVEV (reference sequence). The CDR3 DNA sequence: TGTGCCAGCAGTCCGGACATATCCTACACAGATACGCAGTATTTT. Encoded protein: CASSPDISYTDTQYF.